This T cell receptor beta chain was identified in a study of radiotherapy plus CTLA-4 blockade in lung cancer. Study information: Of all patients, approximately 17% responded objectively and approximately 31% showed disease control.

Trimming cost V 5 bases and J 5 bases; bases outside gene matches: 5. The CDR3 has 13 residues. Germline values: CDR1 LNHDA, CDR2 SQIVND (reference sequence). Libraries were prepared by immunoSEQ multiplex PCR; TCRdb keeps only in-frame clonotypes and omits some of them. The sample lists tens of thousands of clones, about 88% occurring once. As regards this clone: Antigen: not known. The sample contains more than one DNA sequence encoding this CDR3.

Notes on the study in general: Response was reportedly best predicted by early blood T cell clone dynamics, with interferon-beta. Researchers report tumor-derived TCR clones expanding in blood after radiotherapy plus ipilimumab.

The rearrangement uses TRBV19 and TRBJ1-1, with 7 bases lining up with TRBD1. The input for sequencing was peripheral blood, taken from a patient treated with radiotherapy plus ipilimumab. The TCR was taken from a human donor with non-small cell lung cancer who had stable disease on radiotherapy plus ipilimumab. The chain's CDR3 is CASSSTGWTEAFF. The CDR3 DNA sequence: TGTGCCAGTAGTTCGACAGGGTGGACTGAAGCTTTCTTT.